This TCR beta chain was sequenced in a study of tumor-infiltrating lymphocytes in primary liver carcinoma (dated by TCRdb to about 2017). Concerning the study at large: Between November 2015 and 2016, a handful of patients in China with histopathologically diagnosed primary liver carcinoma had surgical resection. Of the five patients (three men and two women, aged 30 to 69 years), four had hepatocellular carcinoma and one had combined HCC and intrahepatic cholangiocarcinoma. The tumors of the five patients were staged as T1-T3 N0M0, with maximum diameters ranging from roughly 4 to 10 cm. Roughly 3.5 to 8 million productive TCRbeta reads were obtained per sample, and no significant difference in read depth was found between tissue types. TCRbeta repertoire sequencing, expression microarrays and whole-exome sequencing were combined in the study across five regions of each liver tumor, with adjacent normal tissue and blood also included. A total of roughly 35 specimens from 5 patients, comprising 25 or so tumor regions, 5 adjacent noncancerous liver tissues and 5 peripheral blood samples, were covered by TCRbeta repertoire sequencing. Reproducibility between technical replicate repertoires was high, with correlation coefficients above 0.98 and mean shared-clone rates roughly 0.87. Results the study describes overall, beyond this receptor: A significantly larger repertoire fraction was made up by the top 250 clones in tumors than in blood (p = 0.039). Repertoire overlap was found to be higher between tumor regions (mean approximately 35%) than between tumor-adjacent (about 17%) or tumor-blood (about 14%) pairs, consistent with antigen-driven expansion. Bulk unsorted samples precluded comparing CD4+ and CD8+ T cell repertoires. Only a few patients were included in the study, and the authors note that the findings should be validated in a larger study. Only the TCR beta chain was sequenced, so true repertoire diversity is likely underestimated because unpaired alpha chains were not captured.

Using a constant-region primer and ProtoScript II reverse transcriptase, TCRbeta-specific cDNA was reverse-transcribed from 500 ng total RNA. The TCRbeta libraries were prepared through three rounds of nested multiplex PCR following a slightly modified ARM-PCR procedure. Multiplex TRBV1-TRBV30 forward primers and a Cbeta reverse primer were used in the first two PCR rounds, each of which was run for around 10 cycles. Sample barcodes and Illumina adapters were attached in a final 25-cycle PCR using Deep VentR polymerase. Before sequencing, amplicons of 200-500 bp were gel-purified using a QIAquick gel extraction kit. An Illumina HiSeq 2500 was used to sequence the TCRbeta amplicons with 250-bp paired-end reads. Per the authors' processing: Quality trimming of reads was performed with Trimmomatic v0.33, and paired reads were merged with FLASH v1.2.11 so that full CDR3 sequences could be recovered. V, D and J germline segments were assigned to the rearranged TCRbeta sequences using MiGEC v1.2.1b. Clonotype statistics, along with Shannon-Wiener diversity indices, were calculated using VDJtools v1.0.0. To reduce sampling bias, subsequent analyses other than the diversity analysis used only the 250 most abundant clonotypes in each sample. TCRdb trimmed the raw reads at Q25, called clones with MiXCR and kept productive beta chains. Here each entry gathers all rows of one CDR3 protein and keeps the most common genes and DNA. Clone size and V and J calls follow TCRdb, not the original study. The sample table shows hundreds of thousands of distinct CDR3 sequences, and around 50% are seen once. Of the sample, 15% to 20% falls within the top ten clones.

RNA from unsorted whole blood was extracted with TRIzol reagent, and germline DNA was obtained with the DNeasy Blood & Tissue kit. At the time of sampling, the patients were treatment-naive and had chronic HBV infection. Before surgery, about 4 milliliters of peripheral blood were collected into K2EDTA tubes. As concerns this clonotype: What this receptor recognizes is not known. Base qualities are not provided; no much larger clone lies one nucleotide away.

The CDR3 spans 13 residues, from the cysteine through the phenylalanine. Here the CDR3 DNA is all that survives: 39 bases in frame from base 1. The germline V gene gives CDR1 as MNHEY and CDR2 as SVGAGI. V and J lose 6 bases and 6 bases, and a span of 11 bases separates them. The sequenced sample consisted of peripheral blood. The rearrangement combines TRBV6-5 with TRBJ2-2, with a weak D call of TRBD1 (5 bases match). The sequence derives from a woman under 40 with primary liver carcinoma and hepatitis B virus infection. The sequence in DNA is TGTGCCAGCAGCCGGGTGGGGCCCGGGGAGCTGTTTTTT. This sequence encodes CASSRVGPGELFF.